The present TCR beta chain was sequenced within a study of T-cell reconstitution after alpha-beta-depleted transplantation in children. TCRbeta library preparation incorporated unique molecular identifiers. One entry per CDR3 protein results from TCRdb running MiXCR on the PCR reads. The data hold more than 90,000 distinct CDR3 sequences, with about 9.4% observed a single time. Overall study findings and caveats: Among T cells one year after transplant, newly produced cells accounted for most counts and diversity.

The length of the CDR3 is 18 residues. V dropped 3 bases and J dropped 6; count of bases not matched to a gene: 14. Turning to this clonotype: What it binds is unknown.

The J gene is TRBJ2-2, the V gene TRBV12-3 or TRBV12-4; 9 bases align to TRBD2. Material: PBMCs, obtained before TCRalphabeta/CD19-depleted stem cell transplant. This TCR was sampled from a boy aged 2 to 10 with acute lymphoblastic leukemia, due to receive a stem cell transplant. CDR3 sequence reads: CASSLRVAAGGPAGELFF. The CDR3 DNA reads as TGTGCCAGCAGTTTGAGAGTGGCGGCGGGAGGGCCAGCCGGGGAGCTGTTTTTT.